The clone carrying this TCR beta chain has only a few counts. What it recognizes is unknown. The data derive from a study of CD8+ T cells in alopecia areata. Study findings and constraints: Lesional scalp exceeded normal scalp in clonality, especially in alopecia totalis/universalis. Besides other cells, scalp samples also yield sequences of resident alphabeta T cells from normal skin.

Peripheral blood, together with lesional scalp punch biopsies, was collected from alopecia areata patients. Investigators sorted PBMCs to obtain both CD4+ and CD8+ T cells. RNA was extracted and reverse transcribed into cDNA as the sequencing template. Generated by immunoSEQ multiplex PCR, the TCRdb table keeps only in-frame clones and is missing some. The data contain approximately 98,000 clones, roughly 55% of them singletons. This receptor was identified in a human donor with alopecia areata. What was sequenced was NKG2D-low CD8+ T cells sorted from blood.

This CDR3 reads CASSVSAALEQYF. CDR3 coding DNA: TGTGCCAGTAGCGTTTCGGCCGCTCTCGAGCAGTACTTC. The chain combines TRBV19 with TRBJ2-7; D unresolved. V lost 6 bases, J lost 6 bases, and 15 bases lay in between. Germline V CDR1 and CDR2: LNHDA, SQIVND (reference sequence). The CDR3 contains 13 residues.